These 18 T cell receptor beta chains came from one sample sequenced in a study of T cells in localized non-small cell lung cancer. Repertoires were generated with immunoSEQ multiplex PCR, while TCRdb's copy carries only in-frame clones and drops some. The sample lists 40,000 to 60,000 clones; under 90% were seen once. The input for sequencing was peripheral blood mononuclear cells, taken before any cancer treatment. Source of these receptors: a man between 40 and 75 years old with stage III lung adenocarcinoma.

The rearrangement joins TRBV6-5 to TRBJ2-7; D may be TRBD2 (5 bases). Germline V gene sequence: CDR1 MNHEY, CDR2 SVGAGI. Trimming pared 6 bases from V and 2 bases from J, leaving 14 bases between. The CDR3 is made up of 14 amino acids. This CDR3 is CASSALSEAYEQYF. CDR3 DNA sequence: TGTGCCAGCAGCGCCCTTAGCGAGGCCTACGAGCAGTACTTC.

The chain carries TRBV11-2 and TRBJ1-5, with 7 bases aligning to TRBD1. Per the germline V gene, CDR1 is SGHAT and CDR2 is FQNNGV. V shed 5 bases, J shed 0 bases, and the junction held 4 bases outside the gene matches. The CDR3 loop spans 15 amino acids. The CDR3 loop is CASSAGTVSNQPQHF. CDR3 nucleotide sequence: TGTGCCAGCAGCGCCGGGACAGTTAGCAATCAGCCCCAGCATTTT. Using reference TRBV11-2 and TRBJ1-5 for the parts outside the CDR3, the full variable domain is EAGVAQSPRYKIIEKRQSVAFWCNPISGHATLYWYQQILGQGPKLLIQFQNNGVVDDSQLPKDRFSAERLKGVDSTLKIQPAKLEDSAVYLCASSAGTVSNQPQHFGDGTRLSIL.

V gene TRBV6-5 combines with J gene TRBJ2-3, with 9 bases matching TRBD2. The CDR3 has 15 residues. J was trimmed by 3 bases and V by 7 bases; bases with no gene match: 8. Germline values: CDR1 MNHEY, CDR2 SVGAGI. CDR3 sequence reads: CASKSGGIRTDTQYF. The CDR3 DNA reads TGTGCCAGCAAAAGCGGGGGGATCAGGACAGATACGCAGTATTTT.

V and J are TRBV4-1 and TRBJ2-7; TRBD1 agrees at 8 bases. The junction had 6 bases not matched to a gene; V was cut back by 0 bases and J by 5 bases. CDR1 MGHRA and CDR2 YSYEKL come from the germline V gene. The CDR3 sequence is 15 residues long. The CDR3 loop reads CASSQEDRGLNEQYF. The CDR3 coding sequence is TGCGCCAGCAGCCAAGAAGACAGGGGACTCAACGAGCAGTACTTC.

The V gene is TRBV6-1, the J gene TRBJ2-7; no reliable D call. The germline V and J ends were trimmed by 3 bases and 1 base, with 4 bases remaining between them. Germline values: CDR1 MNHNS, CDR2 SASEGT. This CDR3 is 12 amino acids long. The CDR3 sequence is CASSDSSYEQYF. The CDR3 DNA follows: TGTGCCAGCAGTGATTCGTCCTACGAGCAGTACTTC.

The CDR3 DNA reads TGTGCCAGCAGTGACTCCGACCACAATGAGCAGTTCTTC. Translating gives CASSDSDHNEQFF. The gene calls are TRBV6-1 and TRBJ2-1; D is unclear. There are 13 residues in the CDR3. Deletions cut 3 bases from V and 5 bases from J, with 8 bases between. Germline V gene sequence: CDR1 MNHNS, CDR2 SASEGT.

The DNA of the CDR3 is TGCAGTGCTAGAGAGGGTTACGAGCAGTACTTC. As protein: CSAREGYEQYF. This chain connects TRBV20-1 to TRBJ2-7; no clear D. From germline, CDR1 is DFQATT and CDR2 SNEGSKA (reference sequence). The length of the CDR3 is 11 residues. Trimming removed 0 bases from V and 4 bases from J, with 4 bases in between.

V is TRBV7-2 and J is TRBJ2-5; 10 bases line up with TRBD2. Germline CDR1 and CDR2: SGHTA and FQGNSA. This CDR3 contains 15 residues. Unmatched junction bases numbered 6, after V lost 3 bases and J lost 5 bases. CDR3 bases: TGTGCCAGCAGCTTCCAGCGGGGGGGGTTGGAGACCCAGTACTTC. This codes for CASSFQRGGLETQYF.

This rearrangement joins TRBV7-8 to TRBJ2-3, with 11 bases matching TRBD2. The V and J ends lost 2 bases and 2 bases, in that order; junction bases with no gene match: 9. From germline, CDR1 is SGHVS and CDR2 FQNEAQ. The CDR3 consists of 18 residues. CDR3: CASSLKSLAGGHTDTQYF. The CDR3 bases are TGTGCCAGCAGCTTAAAGTCGCTAGCGGGGGGTCACACAGATACGCAGTATTTT.

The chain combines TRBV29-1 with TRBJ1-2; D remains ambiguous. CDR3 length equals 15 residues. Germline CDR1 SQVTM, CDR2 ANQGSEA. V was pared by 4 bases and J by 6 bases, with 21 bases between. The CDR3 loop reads CSVVHLMGTIDGYTF. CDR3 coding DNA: TGCAGCGTTGTCCACCTGATGGGTACTATCGATGGCTACACCTTC.

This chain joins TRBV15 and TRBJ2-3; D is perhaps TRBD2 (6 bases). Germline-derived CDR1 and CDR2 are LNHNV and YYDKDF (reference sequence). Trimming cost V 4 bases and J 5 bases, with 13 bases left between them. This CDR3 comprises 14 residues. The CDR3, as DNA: TGTGCCACCAGCACAGCGGGCGGACGAGATACGCAGTATTTT. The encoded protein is CATSTAGGRDTQYF.

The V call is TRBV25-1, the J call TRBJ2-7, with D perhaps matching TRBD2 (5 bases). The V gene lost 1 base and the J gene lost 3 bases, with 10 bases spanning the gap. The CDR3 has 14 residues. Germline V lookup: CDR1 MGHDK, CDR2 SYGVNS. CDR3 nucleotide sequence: TGTGCCAGCAGTGAATCAGGACTTATCTACGAGCAGTACTTC. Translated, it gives CASSESGLIYEQYF.

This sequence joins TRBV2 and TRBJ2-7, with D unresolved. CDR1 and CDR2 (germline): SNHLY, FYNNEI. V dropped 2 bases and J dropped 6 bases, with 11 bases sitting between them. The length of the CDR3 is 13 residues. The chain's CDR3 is CASSEPPRFEQYF. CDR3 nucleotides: TGTGCCAGCAGTGAACCTCCTCGGTTCGAGCAGTACTTC.

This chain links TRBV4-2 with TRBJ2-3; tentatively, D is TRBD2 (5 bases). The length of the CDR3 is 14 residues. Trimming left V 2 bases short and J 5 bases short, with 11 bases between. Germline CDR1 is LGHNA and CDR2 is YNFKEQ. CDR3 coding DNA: TGTGCCAGCAGCCAACAATCTAGCTTAGATACGCAGTATTTT. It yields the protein CASSQQSSLDTQYF.

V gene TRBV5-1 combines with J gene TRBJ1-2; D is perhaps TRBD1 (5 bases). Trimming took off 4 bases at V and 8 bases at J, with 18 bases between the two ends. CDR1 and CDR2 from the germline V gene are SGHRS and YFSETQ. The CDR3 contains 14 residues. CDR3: CASSQTGPIRGYTF. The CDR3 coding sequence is TGCGCCAGCAGCCAAACAGGACCAATAAGGGGCTACACCTTC.

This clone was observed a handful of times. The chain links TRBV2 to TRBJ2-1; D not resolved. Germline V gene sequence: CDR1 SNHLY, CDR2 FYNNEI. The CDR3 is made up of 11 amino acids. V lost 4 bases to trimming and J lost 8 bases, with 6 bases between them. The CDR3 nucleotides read TGTGCCAGCAGTGTTTTCGATGAGCAGTTCTTC. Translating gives CASSVFDEQFF.

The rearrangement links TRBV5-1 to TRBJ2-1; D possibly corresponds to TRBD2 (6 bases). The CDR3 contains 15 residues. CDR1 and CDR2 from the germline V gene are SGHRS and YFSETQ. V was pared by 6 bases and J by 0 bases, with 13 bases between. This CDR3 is CASTMAGSSYNEQFF. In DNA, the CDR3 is TGCGCCAGCACAATGGCCGGGAGCTCCTACAATGAGCAGTTCTTC.

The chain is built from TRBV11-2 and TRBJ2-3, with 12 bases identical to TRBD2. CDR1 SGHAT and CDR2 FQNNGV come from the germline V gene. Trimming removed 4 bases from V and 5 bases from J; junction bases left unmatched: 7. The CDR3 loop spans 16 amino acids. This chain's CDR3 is CASSSYRTSGEDTQYF. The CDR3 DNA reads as TGTGCCAGCAGCTCCTATAGGACTAGCGGGGAAGATACGCAGTATTTT.